Listed below are T cell receptor beta chains from one sample, sequenced in a study of cytomegalovirus exposure and HLA in healthy donors. TCRdb keeps only in-frame clones here, not all; method: immunoSEQ multiplex PCR. Among over 80,000 clones, approximately 64% were seen once, and the ten largest hold about 5.4%. The sample was PBMCs. The receptors stem from a boy between 10 and 17 years old in good health and CMV-seropositive. Both conserved end residues are trimmed from each CDR3.

j_gene | v_gene | CDR3aa
TRBJ1-1 | TRBV2 | ASRGQGASEAF
TRBJ2-3 | TRBV5-1 | ASSSLMSTDTQY
TRBJ1-5 | TRBV5-3 | ARSPVSPQH
TRBJ1-1 | TRBV2 | ASCTGGSTEAF
TRBJ1-2 | TRBV6-6 | ASSYAGPGYT
TRBJ1-2 | TRBV27 | ASREQGAAVGYT
TRBJ2-7 | TRBV5-4 | ASSPGGTSYEQY
TRBJ1-1 | TRBV15 | ATSRDHGGEAF
TRBJ2-7 | TRBV15 | ATSREGLAGVYEQY
TRBJ2-3 | TRBV15 | ATKTDISSTDTQY
TRBJ1-4 | TRBV18 | ASSRQGYNEKLF
TRBJ1-5 | TRBV12-5 | ASGPGTGLNQPQH
TRBJ2-3 | TRBV4-3 | ASSQYTSGSTDTQY
TRBJ2-1 | TRBV29-1 | SVLKDWSSYNEQF
TRBJ1-1 | TRBV6-6 | ATKPGPLNTEAF
TRBJ2-3 | TRBV30 | AWSPGGRTDTQY
TRBJ2-7 | TRBV30 | AWSANRGPYEQY
TRBJ2-3 | TRBV30 | AWSVSYRGLADTQY
TRBJ2-1 | TRBV14 | ASSQDLTSGGRVSYNEQF
TRBJ1-5 | TRBV19 | ASSKDRGRVSNQPQH
TRBJ1-6 | TRBV2 | ASAPGTANSPLH
TRBJ1-1 | TRBV7-9 | ASSLGQPNTEAF
TRBJ2-7 | TRBV6-6 | ASSKLAASSYEQY
TRBJ2-7 | TRBV4-1 | ASSFRTSGESSYEQY
TRBJ1-1 | TRBV19 | ASSTIQTGTEAF
TRBJ2-1 | TRBV27 | ASSLSSRNEQF
TRBJ1-4 | TRBV23-1 | ASSQSTQRGLREKLF
TRBJ2-7 | TRBV12-2 | ASRPPAGTDFYEQY
TRBJ1-5 | TRBV2 | ASSGAGGAQPQH
TRBJ2-1 | TRBV6-5 | ASSYSGQPYNEQF
TRBJ2-5 | TRBV10-1 | ASSRGLAGYQETQY
TRBJ2-7 | TRBV5-6 | ASSFGGVEQY
TRBJ2-1 | TRBV5-1 | ASSLREPNEQF
TRBJ1-1 | TRBV6-5 | ASSYSGGNTEAF
TRBJ1-2 | TRBV5-1 | ASSLYPQVNYGYT
TRBJ2-1 | TRBV29-1 | SGRHLGQGYDEQF
TRBJ1-2 | TRBV30 | AWEDGTNRHNYGYT
TRBJ1-1 | TRBV6-1 | ASSRRLNTEAF
TRBJ1-3 | TRBV5-7 | ASPLSEHRSGNTIY
TRBJ2-7 | TRBV20-1 | SASLREQY
TRBJ1-1 | TRBV7-9 | ASSSPRTGNTEAF
- | TRBV7-6 | ASSLAHNSGSYEQY
TRBJ2-1 | TRBV10-1 | ASSAKILAGGGNEQF
TRBJ2-1 | TRBV2 | ASRNDRGQNNEQF
TRBJ1-1 | TRBV6-5 | ASSPDRGTEAF
TRBJ1-5 | TRBV27 | ASSSLQGLSNQPQH
TRBJ2-3 | TRBV7-2 | ASSPRTITDTQY